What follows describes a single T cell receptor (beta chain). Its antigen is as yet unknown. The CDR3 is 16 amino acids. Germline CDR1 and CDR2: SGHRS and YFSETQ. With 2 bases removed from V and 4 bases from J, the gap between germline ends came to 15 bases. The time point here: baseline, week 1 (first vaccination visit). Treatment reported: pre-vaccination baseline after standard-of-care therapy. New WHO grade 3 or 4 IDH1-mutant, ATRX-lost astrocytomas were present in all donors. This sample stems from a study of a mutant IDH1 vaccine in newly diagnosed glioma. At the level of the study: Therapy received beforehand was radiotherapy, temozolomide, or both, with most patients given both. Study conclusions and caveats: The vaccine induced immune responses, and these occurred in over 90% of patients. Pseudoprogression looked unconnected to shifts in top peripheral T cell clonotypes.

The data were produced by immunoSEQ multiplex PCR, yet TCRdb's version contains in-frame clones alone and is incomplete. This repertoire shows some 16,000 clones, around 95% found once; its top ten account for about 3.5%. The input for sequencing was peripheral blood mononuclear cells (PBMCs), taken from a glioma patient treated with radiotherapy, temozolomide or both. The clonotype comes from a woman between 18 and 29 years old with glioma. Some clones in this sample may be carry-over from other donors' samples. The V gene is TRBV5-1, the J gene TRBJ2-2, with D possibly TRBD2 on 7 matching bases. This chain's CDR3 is CASSFGAGAFTGELFF. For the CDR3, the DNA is TGCGCCAGCAGCTTCGGCGCGGGGGCTTTCACCGGGGAGCTGTTTTTT.